The rows below give T cell receptor beta chains drawn from one sample of a study of blood T cell repertoires in COVID-19. Data came from immunoSEQ multiplex PCR; TCRdb stores just in-frame clones and leaves some out. The repertoire holds roughly 70,000 clones, with 89% as singletons. The sample was peripheral blood. The origin of the receptors is a man in his sixties with acute or convalescent COVID-19. Both conserved end residues are part of each CDR3. D genes are given only for firm matches. A clone size is listed for some rows: how often the clone was seen (once, few, many), or a class if it is expanded.

j_call,v_call,clone_size,d_call,cdr3_aa,cdr3_nt
TRBJ1-1,TRBV4-2,few,NA,CASSNPPPAGGVTEAFF,TGTGCCAGCAGCAACCCCCCTCCCGCAGGAGGAGTTACTGAAGCTTTCTTT
TRBJ2-3,TRBV5-1,NA,TRBD2,CASSLAGLAADTQYF,TGCGCCAGCAGCTTGGCTGGACTAGCGGCAGATACGCAGTATTTT
TRBJ2-7,TRBV5-1,NA,NA,CASSLELSYEQYF,TGCGCCAGCAGCTTGGAACTATCCTACGAGCAGTACTTC
TRBJ2-7,TRBV27,once,NA,CASSFRQGGEQYF,TGTGCCAGCAGTTTCAGGCAGGGAGGCGAGCAGTACTTC
TRBJ2-2,TRBV7-9,NA,NA,CASSSPAGRSTGELFF,TGTGCCAGCAGCTCCCCCGCAGGGCGTAGCACCGGGGAGCTGTTTTTT
TRBJ1-5,TRBV29-1,NA,NA,CSVGASNQPQHF,TGCAGCGTTGGAGCTAGCAATCAGCCCCAGCATTTT
TRBJ1-2,TRBV29-1,NA,NA,CSVLTSRGFYGYTF,TGCAGCGTTCTTACATCGCGCGGATTCTATGGCTACACCTTC
TRBJ1-4,TRBV6-5,once,NA,CASGRGGEKLFF,TGTGCCAGCGGTCGGGGGGGGGAAAAACTGTTTTTT
TRBJ2-7,TRBV9,NA,NA,CASSEGLPYEQYF,TGTGCCAGCAGCGAGGGACTTCCCTACGAGCAGTACTTC
TRBJ1-1,TRBV18,NA,NA,CASSPGGAFTEAFF,TGTGCCAGCTCACCCGGGGGGGCATTCACTGAAGCTTTCTTT
TRBJ1-1,TRBV5-4,NA,NA,CASSLARKENTEAFF,TGTGCCAGCAGCTTGGCCAGGAAGGAGAACACTGAAGCTTTCTTT
TRBJ1-1,TRBV11-2,NA,TRBD1,CASGDRDFIKTEAFF,TGTGCCAGCGGGGACAGGGATTTTATAAAGACTGAAGCTTTCTTT
TRBJ2-5,TRBV27,NA,TRBD2,CASSFTGGGETQYF,TGTGCCAGCAGTTTTACGGGGGGGGGAGAGACCCAGTACTTC
TRBJ1-1,TRBV5-1,NA,NA,CASSPWEGGALAEAFF,TGCGCCAGCAGCCCTTGGGAGGGGGGCGCGTTGGCTGAAGCTTTCTTT
TRBJ2-7,TRBV24-1,once,TRBD1,CATSDSGTGVSGYEQYF,TGTGCCACCAGTGACTCCGGGACAGGGGTTTCGGGCTACGAGCAGTACTTC
TRBJ2-3,TRBV30,NA,TRBD2,CAWSTGLAVTDTQYF,TGTGCCTGGAGTACCGGACTAGCGGTCACAGATACGCAGTATTTT
TRBJ2-2,TRBV3-1/TRBV3-2,NA,NA,CASSHSGGDTGELFF,TGTGCCAGCAGCCATTCCGGCGGCGACACCGGGGAGCTGTTTTTT
TRBJ2-1,TRBV5-1,NA,TRBD1,CASSLARGPRNEQFF,TGCGCCAGCAGCTTGGCCAGGGGGCCGCGAAATGAGCAGTTCTTC
TRBJ1-1,TRBV6-5,NA,NA,CASSPNLPNTEAFF,TGTGCCAGCAGTCCTAACTTACCGAACACTGAAGCTTTCTTT
TRBJ1-6,TRBV5-1,once,NA,CASSLSNGYSPLHF,TGCGCCAGCAGCTTATCCAACGGGTATTCACCCCTCCACTTT
TRBJ2-1,TRBV30,NA,NA,CAWSVPRGDYNEQFF,TGTGCCTGGAGTGTACCCAGGGGCGACTACAATGAGCAGTTCTTC
TRBJ1-6,TRBV6-5,NA,NA,CASSFRSYNSPLHF,TGTGCAAGCTCCTTCCGGTCCTATAATTCACCCCTCCACTTT
TRBJ1-1,TRBV6-6,NA,NA,CACYGTPEAFF,TGTGCCTGTTACGGGACTCCCGAAGCTTTCTTT
TRBJ1-2,TRBV24-1,once,TRBD1,CATSDTRQGLSGYTF,TGTGCCACCAGTGACACTAGACAGGGGCTGAGTGGCTACACCTTC
TRBJ2-5,TRBV7-9,NA,NA,CASSLERGSETQYF,TGTGCCAGCAGCTTAGAAAGGGGATCGGAGACCCAGTACTTC
TRBJ1-3,TRBV5-1,NA,NA,CASSLAGAYSGNTIYF,TGCGCCAGCAGCTTGGCTGGGGCCTACTCTGGAAACACCATATATTTT
TRBJ1-5,TRBV7-2,NA,NA,CASSLIGEGYQPQHF,TGTGCCAGCAGCTTAATAGGGGAGGGATATCAGCCCCAGCATTTT
TRBJ1-6,TRBV9,NA,NA,CASSVGPGENSPLHF,TGTGCCAGCAGCGTAGGACCAGGGGAAAATTCACCCCTCCACTTT
TRBJ2-3,TRBV6-2/TRBV6-3,NA,NA,CASSHSTYDTQYF,TGTGCCAGCAGTCACAGTACTTATGATACGCAGTATTTT
TRBJ1-1,TRBV5-6,NA,TRBD1,CASSSTGRNTEAFF,TGTGCCAGCAGCTCGACAGGGAGGAACACTGAAGCTTTCTTT
TRBJ1-4,TRBV4-2,NA,NA,CASSQGQGLSNEKLFF,TGTGCCAGCAGCCAAGGCCAGGGTTTGAGTAATGAAAAACTGTTTTTT
TRBJ2-1,TRBV9,NA,TRBD1,CASSHRGQGANEQFF,TGTGCCAGCAGCCACAGGGGACAGGGGGCCAATGAGCAGTTCTTC
TRBJ1-5,TRBV7-2,NA,NA,CASSWTDQYQPQHF,TGTGCCAGCAGTTGGACAGACCAATATCAGCCCCAGCATTTT
TRBJ1-1,TRBV6-5,NA,NA,CASSPRETEAFF,TGTGCCAGCAGTCCTCGGGAGACTGAAGCTTTCTTT
TRBJ2-5,TRBV7-9,NA,TRBD2,CASSLVLAGGKETQYF,TGTGCCAGCAGCTTAGTACTAGCGGGGGGTAAAGAGACCCAGTACTTC
TRBJ1-2,TRBV4-1,NA,NA,CASSQEIQGFYGYTF,TGCGCCAGCAGCCAAGAAATCCAGGGATTCTATGGCTACACCTTC
TRBJ2-5,TRBV18,NA,NA,CASSPLGQGIETQYF,TGTGCCAGCTCACCACTGGGGCAGGGGATCGAGACCCAGTACTTC
TRBJ2-1,TRBV7-7,NA,TRBD1,CASSELPGQGALTYEQFF,TGTGCTAGCAGCGAGCTACCGGGACAGGGGGCGCTTACCTATGAGCAGTTCTTC
TRBJ2-2,TRBV14,NA,NA,CASSRWGVNTGELFF,TGTGCCAGCAGCCGGTGGGGAGTAAACACCGGGGAGCTGTTTTTT
TRBJ1-3,TRBV9,NA,TRBD1,CASSATGTGSGNTIYF,TGTGCCAGCAGCGCCACCGGGACAGGGAGCGGAAACACCATATATTTT
TRBJ2-4,TRBV28,NA,TRBD1,CASSFGQGVDIQYF,TGTGCCAGCAGTTTCGGGCAGGGGGTAGACATTCAGTACTTC
TRBJ2-1,TRBV24-1,NA,NA,CATKGATEEQFF,TGTGCCACCAAAGGGGCGACAGAGGAGCAGTTCTTC
TRBJ2-5,TRBV5-1,NA,TRBD1,CASSLDLQGTVETQYF,TGCGCCAGCAGCTTGGATTTACAGGGGACAGTAGAGACCCAGTACTTC
TRBJ2-7,TRBV18,NA,NA,CASSPQAGVYEQYF,TGTGCCAGCTCACCACAGGCAGGGGTATACGAGCAGTACTTC
TRBJ1-1,TRBV7-9,NA,NA,CASSPRGGTEAFF,TGTGCCAGCAGCCCTAGGGGAGGGACTGAAGCTTTCTTT
TRBJ1-6,TRBV28,NA,NA,CASRLDRSPLHF,TGTGCCAGCAGACTCGACAGATCACCCCTCCACTTT
TRBJ2-1,TRBV3-1/TRBV3-2,NA,NA,CASSQGPPGEQFF,TGTGCCAGCAGCCAAGGGCCCCCGGGGGAGCAGTTCTTC
TRBJ1-6,TRBV3-1/TRBV3-2,NA,TRBD1,CASSQGGQGYSPLHF,TGTGCCAGCAGCCAAGGGGGACAGGGGTATTCACCCCTCCACTTT
TRBJ2-1,TRBV7-2,NA,NA,CASSLSHGGSYNEQFF,TGTGCCAGCAGCTTATCTCACGGGGGTTCCTACAATGAGCAGTTCTTC
TRBJ2-1,TRBV3-1/TRBV3-2,NA,TRBD1,CASSQVDRLFYNEQFF,TGTGCCAGCAGCCAAGTGGACAGGCTTTTTTACAATGAGCAGTTCTTC
TRBJ1-6,TRBV11-2,NA,TRBD1,CASSSTRTATGYNSPLHF,TGTGCCAGCAGCTCAACCCGGACGGCGACAGGGTATAATTCACCCCTCCACTTT
TRBJ2-3,TRBV12-3/TRBV12-4,NA,NA,CASSSLPGAQYF,TGTGCCAGCAGCTCCCTGCCGGGTGCGCAGTATTTT
TRBJ2-7,TRBV5-4,NA,TRBD1,CASSSRTGDYEQYF,TGTGCCAGCAGCTCCCGGACAGGGGACTACGAGCAGTACTTC